These T cell receptor beta chains were read from a single sample in a study of CD8+ T cells in alopecia areata. Profiled with immunoSEQ multiplex PCR; TCRdb holds only in-frame clones, not every one. The sample lists fewer than 250,000 clones, 60% seen once, with over 1% in the top ten. Sample: CD4+ T cells sorted from blood, taken at week 24, from a patient treated with tofacitinib. These receptors all stem from a human donor with alopecia areata. CDR3s include the opening cysteine and the closing phenylalanine or tryptophan. D genes are given only for firm matches. A clone size is listed for some rows: how often the clone was seen (once, few, many), or a class if it is expanded.

.	TRBJ1-1	12	TRBV29-1	.	TGCAGCGTTGTTCAGATGAACACTGAAGCTTTCTTT	CSVVQMNTEAFF
few	TRBJ1-2	14	TRBV6-5	TRBD1	TGTGCCAGCAGTGTGGGACAGGCTCCTTATGGCTACACCTTC	CASSVGQAPYGYTF
once	TRBJ2-2	15	TRBV5-1	.	TGCGCCAGCAGTTCTAGGGCCGGAGGGGCCGGGGAGCTGTTTTTT	CASSSRAGGAGELFF
.	TRBJ1-6	15	TRBV11-2	.	TGTGCCAGCAGCTTAGGGCCGAAGACGGATTCACCCCTCCACTTT	CASSLGPKTDSPLHF
.	TRBJ1-5	13	TRBV29-1	.	TGCAGCGTGTCTAGGGACGGGAATCAGCCCCAGCATTTT	CSVSRDGNQPQHF
once	TRBJ1-2	13	TRBV29-1	TRBD1	TGCAGCGTTGCGGAACAGGGGCTCGGCGGCTACACCTTC	CSVAEQGLGGYTF
.	TRBJ2-5	16	TRBV4-1	.	TGCGCCAGCAGCCAAGAGTCAGGGGGGCCACAAGAGACCCAGTACTTC	CASSQESGGPQETQYF
.	TRBJ1-5	17	TRBV12-5	.	TGTGCTAGTGGTTTGGGGCTCCCCGGGCTAATTGATCAGCCCCAGCATTTT	CASGLGLPGLIDQPQHF
.	TRBJ1-4	13	TRBV29-1	.	TGCAGCGTTGAGTGGGCAACTAATGAAAAACTGTTTTTT	CSVEWATNEKLFF
few	TRBJ1-1	13	TRBV10-2	TRBD1	TGCGCCAGCATAACAGGGGGTTTGGATGAAGCTTTCTTT	CASITGGLDEAFF
.	TRBJ2-7	13	TRBV6-5	.	TGTGCCAGCTCCGCCGGGACATCGGGCGAGCAGTACTTC	CASSAGTSGEQYF
.	TRBJ1-3	16	TRBV7-2	TRBD1	TGTGCCAGCAGCTTGACGGGACAGAGCTCTGGAAACACCATATATTTT	CASSLTGQSSGNTIYF
.	TRBJ2-7	15	TRBV6-6	.	TGTGCCAGCAGTAACGAGGTCCGGGGTGGGTACGAGCAGTACTTC	CASSNEVRGGYEQYF
.	TRBJ1-2	16	TRBV6-1	.	TGTGCCAGCATTGACGGCTCTTCCATGACAATCTATGGCTACACCTTC	CASIDGSSMTIYGYTF
few	TRBJ1-1	13	TRBV7-2	TRBD1	TGTGCCAGCAGACCCCCGGGACAGCCTGAAGCTTTCTTT	CASRPPGQPEAFF
few	TRBJ1-6	14	TRBV29-1	TRBD1	TGCAGCGTTTCCGTTGGGACAGGGGATTCACCCCTCCACTTT	CSVSVGTGDSPLHF
.	TRBJ2-6	17	TRBV18	.	TGTGCCAGCTCACCCCTGTTAGGGAGCTCTGGGGCCAACGTCCTGACTTTC	CASSPLLGSSGANVLTF
few	TRBJ1-2	13	TRBV7-2	.	TGTGCCAGCAGCTTGAGCCGCAACTATGGCTACACCTTC	CASSLSRNYGYTF
.	TRBJ2-5	14	TRBV7-7	TRBD2	TGTGCCAGCAGCTCGACTAGCGGGGGGGAGACCCAGTACTTC	CASSSTSGGETQYF
few	TRBJ2-2	15	TRBV11-2	.	TGTGCCAGCAGCTTATACTGGGGGAAAGGCGGGGAGCTGTTTTTT	CASSLYWGKGGELFF
.	TRBJ1-2	15	TRBV6-5	.	TGTGCCAGCAGTACCGGAGGCAGGACGATCTATGGCTACACCTTC	CASSTGGRTIYGYTF
.	TRBJ2-5	15	TRBV5-6	.	TGTGCCAGCAGCTTGTTCCGAACCGACCAAGAGACCCAGTACTTC	CASSLFRTDQETQYF
.	TRBJ2-5	13	TRBV5-1	.	TGCGCCAGCAGCTTGGGGTCTCAAGAGACCCAGTACTTC	CASSLGSQETQYF
few	TRBJ1-1	14	TRBV6-5	.	TGTGCCAGCAGTTATCAGGGGCGGGTGACTGAAGCTTTCTTT	CASSYQGRVTEAFF
.	TRBJ2-2	16	TRBV5-1	.	TGCGCCAGCAGCTTGCAGTGGAGGGATGGCACCGGGGAGCTGTTTTTT	CASSLQWRDGTGELFF
few	TRBJ1-5	14	TRBV7-2	TRBD1	TGTGCCAGCAGCCAGGACAGGGGCAATCAGCCCCAGCATTTT	CASSQDRGNQPQHF
.	TRBJ1-2	13	TRBV30	.	TGTGCCTGGACCGAACAGGGAGCATTTGGCTACACCTTC	CAWTEQGAFGYTF